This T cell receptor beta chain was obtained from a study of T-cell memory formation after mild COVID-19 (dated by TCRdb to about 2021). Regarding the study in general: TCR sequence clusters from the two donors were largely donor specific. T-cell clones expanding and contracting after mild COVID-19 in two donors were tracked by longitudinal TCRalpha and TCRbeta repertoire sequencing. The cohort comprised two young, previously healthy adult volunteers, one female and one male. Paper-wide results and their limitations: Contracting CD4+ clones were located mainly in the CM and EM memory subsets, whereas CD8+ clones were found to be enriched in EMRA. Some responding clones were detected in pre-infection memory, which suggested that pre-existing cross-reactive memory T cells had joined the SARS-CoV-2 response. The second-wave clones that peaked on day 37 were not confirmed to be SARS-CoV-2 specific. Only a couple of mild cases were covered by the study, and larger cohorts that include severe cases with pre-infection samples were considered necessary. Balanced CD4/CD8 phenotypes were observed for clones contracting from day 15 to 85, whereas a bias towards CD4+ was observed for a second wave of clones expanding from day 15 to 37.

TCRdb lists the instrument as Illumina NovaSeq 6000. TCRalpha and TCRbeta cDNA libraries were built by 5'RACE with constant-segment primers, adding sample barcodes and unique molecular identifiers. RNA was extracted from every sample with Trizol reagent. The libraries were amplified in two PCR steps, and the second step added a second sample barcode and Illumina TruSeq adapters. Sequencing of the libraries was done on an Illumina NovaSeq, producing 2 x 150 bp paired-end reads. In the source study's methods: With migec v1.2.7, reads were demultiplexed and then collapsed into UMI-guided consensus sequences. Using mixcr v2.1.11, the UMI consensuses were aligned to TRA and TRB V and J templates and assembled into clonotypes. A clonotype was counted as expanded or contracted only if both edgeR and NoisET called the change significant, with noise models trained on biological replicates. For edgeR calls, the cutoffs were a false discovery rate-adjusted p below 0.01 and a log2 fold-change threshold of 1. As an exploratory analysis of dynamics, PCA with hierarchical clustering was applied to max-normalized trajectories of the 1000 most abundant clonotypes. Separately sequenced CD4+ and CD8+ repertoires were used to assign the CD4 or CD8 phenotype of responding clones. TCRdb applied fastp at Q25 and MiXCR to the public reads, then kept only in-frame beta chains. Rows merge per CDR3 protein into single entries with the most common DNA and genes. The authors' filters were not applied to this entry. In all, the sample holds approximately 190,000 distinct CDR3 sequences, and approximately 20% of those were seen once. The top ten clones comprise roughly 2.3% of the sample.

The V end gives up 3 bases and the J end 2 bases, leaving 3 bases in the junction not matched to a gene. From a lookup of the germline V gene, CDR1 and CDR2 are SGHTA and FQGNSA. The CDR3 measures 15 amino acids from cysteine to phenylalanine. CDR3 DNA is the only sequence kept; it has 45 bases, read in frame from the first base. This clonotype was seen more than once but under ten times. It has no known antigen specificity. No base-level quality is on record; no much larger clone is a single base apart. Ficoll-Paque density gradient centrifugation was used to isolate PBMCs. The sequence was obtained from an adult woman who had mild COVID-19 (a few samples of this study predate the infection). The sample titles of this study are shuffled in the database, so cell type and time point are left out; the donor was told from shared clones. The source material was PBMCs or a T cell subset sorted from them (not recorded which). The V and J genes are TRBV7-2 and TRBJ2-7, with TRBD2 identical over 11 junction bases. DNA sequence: TGTGCCAGCAGCTTGGGGACTAGCGGAACCTACGAGCAGTACTTC. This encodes CASSLGTSGTYEQYF.